Following are 10 T cell receptor beta chains from one sample sequenced in a study of OX40 agonist ivuxolimab in advanced cancers. Sequenced by immunoSEQ multiplex PCR; TCRdb stores in-frame clones only, minus some. This table has tens of thousands of clones, over 75% appearing once. Sequenced material: CD4+ or CD8+ T cells sorted from blood, taken in a trial of the OX40 agonist ivuxolimab. The source is an adult with an advanced solid tumor such as melanoma, head and neck, liver or kidney cancer.

DNA of the CDR3: TGTGCCAGCAGTTTAGGACAGGGGACCTATGGCTACACCTTC. Its protein product is CASSLGQGTYGYTF. The chain joins TRBV27 to TRBJ1-2; 9 positions agree with TRBD1. V lost 2 bases to trimming and J lost 4 bases; unmatched junction nucleotides: 2. There are 14 residues in the CDR3. Germline CDR1 and CDR2: MNHEY and SMNVEV (reference sequence).

The rearrangement uses TRBV6-1 and TRBJ2-7; D is undetermined. Trimming stripped 4 bases from V and 0 bases from J, with 7 bases between. CDR1 is MNHNS, CDR2 SASEGT, per germline. The CDR3 spans 13 residues. Written as DNA, the CDR3 is TGTGCCAGCAGTGGGGTGGTCTCCTACGAGCAGTACTTC. Its translation: CASSGVVSYEQYF.

The chain has TRBV4-3 and TRBJ1-1; tentatively, D is TRBD1 (6 bases). Trimming cost V 4 bases and J 0 bases, with 9 bases left between them. The CDR3 has 14 amino acids. CDR1 is LGHNA, CDR2 YSLEER, per germline. The CDR3 spells CASSRTVLNTEAFF. CDR3 DNA: TGCGCCAGCAGCCGGACAGTTTTGAACACTGAAGCTTTCTTT.

The chain employs TRBV6-5 and TRBJ2-5, with TRBD2 identical over 13 bases. The J call may not be correct, given that the DNA end is closer to TRBJ2-7. Germline CDR1 and CDR2: MNHEY and SVGAGI. The CDR3 runs to 15 residues. CDR3 in DNA: TGTGCCAGCAGCCCTGGACTAGCGGGAGACTACGAGCAGTACTTC. This encodes CASSPGLAGDYEQYF.

This clone showed up just once. The V and J genes are TRBV5-1 and TRBJ2-5; tentative D call: TRBD2 (5 bases). The CDR3 extends over 17 amino acids. The ends were cut back, 0 bases at V and 2 bases at J, with 17 bases in the middle. Germline CDR1 and CDR2: SGHRS and YFSETQ. The DNA of the CDR3 is TGCGCCAGCAGCTTGGCCGGACTTTGGGGAATTCAAGAGACCCAGTACTTC. As protein: CASSLAGLWGIQETQYF.

The genes are TRBV30 and TRBJ2-7; D is uncertain. There are 11 residues in the CDR3. Germline-derived CDR1 and CDR2 are GTSNPN and SVGIG (reference sequence). V shed 5 bases and J shed 4 bases, with 9 bases lying between them. The CDR3 here is CAWGVGYEQYF. The CDR3 DNA follows: TGTGCCTGGGGGGTGGGTTACGAGCAGTACTTC.

The V and J genes are TRBV30 and TRBJ1-4; 9 nucleotides agree with TRBD1. Germline values: CDR1 GTSNPN, CDR2 SVGIG (reference sequence). CDR3 size: 16 residues. The V segment lost 0 bases and the J segment 6 bases; nucleotides outside the gene matches: 8. Here the CDR3 DNA reads TGTGCCTGGAGTGTACCGGACAGGGGCGGGGATGAAAAACTGTTTTTT. Amino acid sequence: CAWSVPDRGGDEKLFF.

This rearrangement joins TRBV4-2 to TRBJ2-7, with TRBD2 matching 7 bases. J was trimmed by 5 bases and V by 3 bases; bases with no gene match: 4. The germline V gene encodes CDR1 LGHNA and CDR2 YNFKEQ. The CDR3 covers 13 residues. The CDR3 sequence is CASSQGGWNEQYF. CDR3 sequence (DNA): TGTGCCAGCAGCCAGGGGGGGTGGAACGAGCAGTACTTC.

The rearrangement joins TRBV2 to TRBJ2-1; 7 bases fit TRBD1. The CDR3 runs 15 residues. Per germline, CDR1 SNHLY and CDR2 FYNNEI. V gave up 3 bases and J gave up 0 bases; unmatched junction bases: 2. The CDR3 nucleotides are TGTGCCAGCAGTGAGACAGGGAGCTCCTACAATGAGCAGTTCTTC. Its translation: CASSETGSSYNEQFF.

The chain links TRBV27 to TRBJ1-1; D remains ambiguous. Trimming took 9 bases from V and 7 from J, leaving 6 bases between them. This CDR3 comprises 9 residues. The V gene's germline CDR1 is MNHEY and CDR2 SMNVEV (reference sequence). CDR3 loop: CARTIEAFF. The CDR3 region has the DNA TGTGCCAGGACTATTGAAGCTTTCTTT.